This is a list of T cell receptor beta chains from one sample in a study of blood T cell repertoires in COVID-19. Profiled with immunoSEQ multiplex PCR; TCRdb holds only in-frame clones, not every one. The data hold under 200,000 clones, with about four fifths observed a single time. The specimen sequenced was peripheral blood. These receptors were obtained from a woman aged 55-70 years with COVID-19, enrolled during active disease. Both conserved end residues are part of each CDR3. A D gene is named only where the DNA matches it firmly. Size is stated for part of the rows, as once, few or many counts, or as a class when the clone is expanded.

NA,NA,TRBV28,TRBJ1-3,TGTGCCAGCAGGCGGAGGGGTTACTCTGGAAACACCATATATTTT,CASRRRGYSGNTIYF
NA,TRBD2,TRBV4-2,TRBJ2-7,TGTGCCAGCAGCAACCACTCGACTAGCGGGAGAGACGAGCAGTACTTC,CASSNHSTSGRDEQYF
NA,NA,TRBV20-1,TRBJ2-7,TGCAGTGCGAGAGGGACTTACGAGCAGTACTTC,CSARGTYEQYF
few,NA,TRBV27,TRBJ1-5,TGTGCCAGCAGTCCCTCTCGGGTAAATCAGCCCCAGCATTTT,CASSPSRVNQPQHF
many,TRBD1,TRBV5-6,TRBJ2-5,TGTGCCAGCAGCCTGTGGACAGGACAAGAGACCCAGTACTTC,CASSLWTGQETQYF
once,NA,TRBV9,TRBJ2-5,TGTGCCAGCAGCCCCAGGGGCGGTGAGACCCAGTACTTC,CASSPRGGETQYF
NA,TRBD2,TRBV5-1,TRBJ2-7,TGCGCCAGCAGCTTGGGCGCGGGGGACGAGCAGTACTTC,CASSLGAGDEQYF
few,TRBD2,TRBV2,TRBJ2-1,TGTGCCAGCAGTTCCTTGAGCGGGGGGTTCGGAAATGAGCAGTTCTTC,CASSSLSGGFGNEQFF
NA,TRBD1,TRBV28,TRBJ1-2,TGTGCCAGCAGTGGGGGGACAGACTTTAACTATGGCTACACCTTC,CASSGGTDFNYGYTF
NA,NA,TRBV10-3,TRBJ1-1,TGTGCCATCACGAAACAGGGTAGCCCGAACACTGAAGCTTTCTTT,CAITKQGSPNTEAFF
NA,NA,TRBV5-5,TRBJ2-7,TGTGCCAGCAGCTTGGCACCGGGGATATTCGACGAGCAGTACTTC,CASSLAPGIFDEQYF
NA,TRBD1,TRBV19,TRBJ1-1,TGTGCCATTGGGACAGGGAGGGAGAACACTGAAGCTTTCTTT,CAIGTGRENTEAFF
NA,NA,TRBV5-4,TRBJ2-3,TGTGCCAGCAGCTGGGGGGGCAACACAGATACGCAGTATTTT,CASSWGGNTDTQYF